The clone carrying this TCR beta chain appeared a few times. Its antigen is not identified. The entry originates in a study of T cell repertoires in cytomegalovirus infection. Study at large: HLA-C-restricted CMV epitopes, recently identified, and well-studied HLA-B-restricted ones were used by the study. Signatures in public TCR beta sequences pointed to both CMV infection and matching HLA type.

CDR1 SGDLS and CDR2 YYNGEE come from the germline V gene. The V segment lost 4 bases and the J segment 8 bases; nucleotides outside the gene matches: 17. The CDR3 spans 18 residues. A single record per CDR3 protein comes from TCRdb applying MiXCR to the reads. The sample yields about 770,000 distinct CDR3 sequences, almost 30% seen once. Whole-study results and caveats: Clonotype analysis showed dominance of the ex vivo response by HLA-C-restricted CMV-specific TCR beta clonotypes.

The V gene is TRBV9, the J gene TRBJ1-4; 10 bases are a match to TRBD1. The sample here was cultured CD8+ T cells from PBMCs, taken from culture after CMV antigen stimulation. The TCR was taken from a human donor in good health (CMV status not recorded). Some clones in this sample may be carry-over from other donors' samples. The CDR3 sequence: CASSPTGTGAFLGEKLFF. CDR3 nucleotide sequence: TGTGCCAGCAGCCCGACAGGGACAGGGGCTTTTCTAGGGGAAAAACTGTTTTTT.